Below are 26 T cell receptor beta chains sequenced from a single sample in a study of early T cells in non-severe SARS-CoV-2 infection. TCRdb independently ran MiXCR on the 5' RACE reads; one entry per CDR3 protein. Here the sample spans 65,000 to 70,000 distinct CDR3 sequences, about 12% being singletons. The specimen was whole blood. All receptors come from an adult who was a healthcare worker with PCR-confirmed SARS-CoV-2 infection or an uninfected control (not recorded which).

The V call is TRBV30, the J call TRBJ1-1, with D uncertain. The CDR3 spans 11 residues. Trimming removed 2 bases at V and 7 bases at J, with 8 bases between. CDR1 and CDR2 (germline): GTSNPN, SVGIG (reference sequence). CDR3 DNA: TGTGCCTGGAGTTTTGCGGATGAAGCTTTCTTT. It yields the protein CAWSFADEAFF.

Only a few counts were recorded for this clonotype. In DNA form, the CDR3 reads TGCAGTGCTAGAGCAGGGGCGGGGCGTTACTACAATGAGCAGTTCTTC. Its translation is CSARAGAGRYYNEQFF. The V and J genes are TRBV20-1 and TRBJ2-1, with D perhaps matching TRBD1 or TRBD2 (6 bases each). V was trimmed by 1 base and J by 3 bases, leaving 16 bases between them. CDR1 and CDR2 from the germline V gene are DFQATT and SNEGSKA (reference sequence). The CDR3 extends over 16 amino acids.

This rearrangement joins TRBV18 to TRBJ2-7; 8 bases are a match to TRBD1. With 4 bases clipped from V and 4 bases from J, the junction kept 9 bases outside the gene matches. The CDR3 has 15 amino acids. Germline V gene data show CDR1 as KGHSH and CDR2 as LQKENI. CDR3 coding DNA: TGTGCCAGCTCACGCACCACGACAGGGGAGTACGAGCAGTACTTC. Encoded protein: CASSRTTTGEYEQYF.

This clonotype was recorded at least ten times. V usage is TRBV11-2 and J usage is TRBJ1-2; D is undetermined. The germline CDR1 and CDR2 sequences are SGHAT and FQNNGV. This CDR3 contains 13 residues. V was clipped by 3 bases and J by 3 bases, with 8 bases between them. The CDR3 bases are TGTGCCAGCAGCTTTAGCGGATACTATGGCTACACCTTC. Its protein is CASSFSGYYGYTF. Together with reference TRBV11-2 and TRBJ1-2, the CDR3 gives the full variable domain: EAGVAQSPRYKIIEKRQSVAFWCNPISGHATLYWYQQILGQGPKLLIQFQNNGVVDDSQLPKDRFSAERLKGVDSTLKIQPAKLEDSAVYLCASSFSGYYGYTFGSGTRLTVV.

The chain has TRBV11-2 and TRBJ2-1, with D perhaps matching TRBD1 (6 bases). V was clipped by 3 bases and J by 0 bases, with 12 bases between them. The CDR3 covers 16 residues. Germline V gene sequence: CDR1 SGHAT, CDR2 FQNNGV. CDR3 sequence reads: CASSFLQGGSYNEQFF. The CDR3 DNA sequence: TGTGCCAGCAGCTTCCTACAGGGTGGCTCCTACAATGAGCAGTTCTTC.

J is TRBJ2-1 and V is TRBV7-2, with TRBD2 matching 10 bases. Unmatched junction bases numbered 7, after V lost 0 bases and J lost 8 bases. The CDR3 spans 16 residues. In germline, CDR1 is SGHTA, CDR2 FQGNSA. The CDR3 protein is CASSLAGSGGAHEQFF. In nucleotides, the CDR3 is TGTGCCAGCAGCTTAGCGGGGAGCGGGGGGGCCCATGAGCAGTTCTTC. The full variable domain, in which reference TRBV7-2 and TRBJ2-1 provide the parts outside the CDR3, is GAGVSQSPSNKVTEKGKDVELRCDPISGHTALYWYRQSLGQGLEFLIYFQGNSAPDKSGLPSDRFSAERTGGSVSTLTIQRTQQEDSAVYLCASSLAGSGGAHEQFFGPGTRLTVL.

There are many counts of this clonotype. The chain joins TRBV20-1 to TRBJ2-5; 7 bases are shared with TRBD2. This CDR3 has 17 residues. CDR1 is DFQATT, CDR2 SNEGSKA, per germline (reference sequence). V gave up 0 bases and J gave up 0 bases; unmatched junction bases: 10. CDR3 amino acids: CSARDMFGGGHQETQYF. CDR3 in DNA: TGCAGTGCTAGAGATATGTTCGGCGGGGGTCACCAAGAGACCCAGTACTTC.

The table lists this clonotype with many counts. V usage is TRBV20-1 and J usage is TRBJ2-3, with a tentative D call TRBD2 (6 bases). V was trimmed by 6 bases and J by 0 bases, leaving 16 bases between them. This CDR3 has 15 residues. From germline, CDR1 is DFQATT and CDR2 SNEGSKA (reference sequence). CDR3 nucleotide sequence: TGCAGTGCGGGACTGGAATCTTCTAGCACAGATACGCAGTATTTT. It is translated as CSAGLESSSTDTQYF.

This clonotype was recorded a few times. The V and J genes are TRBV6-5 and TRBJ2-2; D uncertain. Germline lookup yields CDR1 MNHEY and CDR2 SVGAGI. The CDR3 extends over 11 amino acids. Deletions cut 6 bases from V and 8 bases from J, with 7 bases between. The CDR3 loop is CASREGGELFF. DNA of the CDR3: TGTGCCAGCAGAGAAGGGGGGGAGCTGTTTTTT.

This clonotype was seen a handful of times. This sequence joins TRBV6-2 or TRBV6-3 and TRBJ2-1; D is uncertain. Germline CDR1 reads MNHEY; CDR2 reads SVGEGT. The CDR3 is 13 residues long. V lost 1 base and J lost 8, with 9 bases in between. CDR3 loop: CASSYWATDEQFF. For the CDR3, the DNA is TGTGCCAGCAGTTACTGGGCCACGGATGAGCAGTTCTTC.

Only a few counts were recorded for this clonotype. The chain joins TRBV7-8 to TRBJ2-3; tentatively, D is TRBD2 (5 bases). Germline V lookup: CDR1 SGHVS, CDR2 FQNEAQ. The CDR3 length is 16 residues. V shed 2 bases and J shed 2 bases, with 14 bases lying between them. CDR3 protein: CASSLRFLASTDTQYF. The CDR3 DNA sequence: TGTGCCAGCAGCTTAAGATTCCTAGCCTCCACAGATACGCAGTATTTT.

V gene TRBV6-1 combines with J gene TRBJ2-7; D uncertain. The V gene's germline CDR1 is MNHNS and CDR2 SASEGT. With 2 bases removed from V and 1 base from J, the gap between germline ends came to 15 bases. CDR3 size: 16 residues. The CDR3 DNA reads TGTGCCAGCAGTGAAAAGACGGCCTCAAGGTCCTACGAGCAGTACTTC. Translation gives CASSEKTASRSYEQYF.

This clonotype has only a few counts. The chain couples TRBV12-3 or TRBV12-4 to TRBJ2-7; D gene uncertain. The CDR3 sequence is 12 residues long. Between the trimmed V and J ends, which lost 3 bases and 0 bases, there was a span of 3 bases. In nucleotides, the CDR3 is TGTGCCAGCAGTTTGCACTCCTACGAGCAGTACTTC. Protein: CASSLHSYEQYF.

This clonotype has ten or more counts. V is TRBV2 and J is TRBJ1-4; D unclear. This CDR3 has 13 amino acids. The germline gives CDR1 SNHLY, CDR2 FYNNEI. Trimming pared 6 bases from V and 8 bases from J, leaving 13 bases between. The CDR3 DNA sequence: TGTGCCAGCAGCCGTGGGTCCCACGAAAAACTGTTTTTT. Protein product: CASSRGSHEKLFF.

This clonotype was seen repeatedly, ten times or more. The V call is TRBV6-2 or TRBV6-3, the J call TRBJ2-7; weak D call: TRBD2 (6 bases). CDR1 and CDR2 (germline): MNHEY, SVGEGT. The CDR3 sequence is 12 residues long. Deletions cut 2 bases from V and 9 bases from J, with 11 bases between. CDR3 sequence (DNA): TGTGCCAGCAGTTACATTCAGGGAGGGCAGTACTTC. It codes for CASSYIQGGQYF.

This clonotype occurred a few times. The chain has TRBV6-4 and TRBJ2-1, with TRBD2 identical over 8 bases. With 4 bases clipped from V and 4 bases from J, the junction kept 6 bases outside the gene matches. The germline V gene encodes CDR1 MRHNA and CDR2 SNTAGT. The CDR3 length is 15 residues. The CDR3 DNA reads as TGTGCCAGCAGTGTTTCAGCGGGGGATTACAATGAGCAGTTCTTC. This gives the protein CASSVSAGDYNEQFF.

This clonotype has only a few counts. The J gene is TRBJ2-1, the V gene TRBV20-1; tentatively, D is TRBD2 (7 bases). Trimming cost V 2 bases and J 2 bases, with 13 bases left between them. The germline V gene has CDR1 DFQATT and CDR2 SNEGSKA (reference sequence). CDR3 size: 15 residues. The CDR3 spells CSARIRGGAYNEQFF. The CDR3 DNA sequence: TGCAGTGCTAGAATTCGAGGGGGGGCCTACAATGAGCAGTTCTTC.

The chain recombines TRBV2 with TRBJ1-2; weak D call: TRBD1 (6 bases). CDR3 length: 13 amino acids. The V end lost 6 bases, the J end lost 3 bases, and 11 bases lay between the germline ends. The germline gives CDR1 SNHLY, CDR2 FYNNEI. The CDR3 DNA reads TGTGCCAGCAGAGGGGGGCCTGACTATGGCTACACCTTC. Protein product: CASRGGPDYGYTF. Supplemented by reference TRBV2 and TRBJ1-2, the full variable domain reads EPEVTQTPSHQVTQMGQEVILRCVPISNHLYFYWYRQILGQKVEFLVSFYNNEISEKSEIFDDQFSVERPDGSNFTLKIRSTKLEDSAMYFCASRGGPDYGYTFGSGTRLTVV.

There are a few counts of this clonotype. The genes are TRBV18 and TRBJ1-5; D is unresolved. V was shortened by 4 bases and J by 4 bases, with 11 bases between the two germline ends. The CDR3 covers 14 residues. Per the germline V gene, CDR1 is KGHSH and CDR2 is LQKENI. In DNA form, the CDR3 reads TGTGCCAGCTCACGGTCCGGAAAAAATCAGCCCCAGCATTTT. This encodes CASSRSGKNQPQHF.

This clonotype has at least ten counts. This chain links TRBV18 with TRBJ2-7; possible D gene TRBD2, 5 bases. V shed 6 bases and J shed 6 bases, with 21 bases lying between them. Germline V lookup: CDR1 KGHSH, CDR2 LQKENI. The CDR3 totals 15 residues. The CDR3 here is CASSSGTGPAGEQYF. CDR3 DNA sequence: TGTGCCAGCTCCTCGGGAACGGGCCCAGCTGGCGAGCAGTACTTC. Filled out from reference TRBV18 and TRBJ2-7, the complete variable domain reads NAGVMQNPRHLVRRRGQEARLRCSPMKGHSHVYWYRQLPEEGLKFMVYLQKENIIDESGMPKERFSAEFPKEGPSILRIQQVVRGDSAAYFCASSSGTGPAGEQYFGPGTRLTVT.

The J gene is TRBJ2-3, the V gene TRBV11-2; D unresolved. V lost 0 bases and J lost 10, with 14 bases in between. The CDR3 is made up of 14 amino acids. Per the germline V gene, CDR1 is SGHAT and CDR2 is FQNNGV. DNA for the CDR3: TGTGCCAGCAGCTTAGAGAGTCCCAGCGAAGCGCAGTATTTT. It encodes CASSLESPSEAQYF.

The CDR3 loop reads CASSVSQATNEKLFF. The CDR3 DNA is TGTGCCAGTAGTGTATCTCAGGCAACTAATGAAAAACTGTTTTTT. The chain is built from TRBV19 and TRBJ1-4; D gene unclear. This CDR3 contains 15 residues. V lost 5 bases to trimming and J lost 0 bases, with 10 bases between them. CDR1 is LNHDA and CDR2 is SQIVND in the germline V gene (reference sequence).

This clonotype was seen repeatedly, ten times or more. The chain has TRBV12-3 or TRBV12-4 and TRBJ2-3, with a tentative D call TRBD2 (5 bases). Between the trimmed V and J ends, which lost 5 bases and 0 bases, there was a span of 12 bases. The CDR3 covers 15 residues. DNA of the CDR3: TGTGCCAGCAGTCCCGCTCGGACTAGCACAGATACGCAGTATTTT. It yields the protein CASSPARTSTDTQYF.

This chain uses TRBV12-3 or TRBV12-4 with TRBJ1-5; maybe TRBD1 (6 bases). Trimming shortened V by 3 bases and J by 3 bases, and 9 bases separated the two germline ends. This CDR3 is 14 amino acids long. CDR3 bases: TGTGCCAGCAGTTTTCAGGGGCACAATCAGCCCCAGCATTTT. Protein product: CASSFQGHNQPQHF.

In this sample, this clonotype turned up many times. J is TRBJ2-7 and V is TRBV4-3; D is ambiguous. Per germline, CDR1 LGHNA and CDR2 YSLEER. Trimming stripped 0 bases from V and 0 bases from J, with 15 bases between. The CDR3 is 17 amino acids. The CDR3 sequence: CASSQETTGPLSYEQYF. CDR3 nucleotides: TGCGCCAGCAGCCAAGAAACCACCGGGCCACTCTCCTACGAGCAGTACTTC.

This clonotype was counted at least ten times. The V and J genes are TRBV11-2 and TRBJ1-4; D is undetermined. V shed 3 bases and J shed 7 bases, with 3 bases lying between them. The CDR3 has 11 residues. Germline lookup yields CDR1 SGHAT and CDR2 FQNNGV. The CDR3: CASSFSEKLFF. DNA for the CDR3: TGTGCCAGCAGCTTCTCTGAAAAACTGTTTTTT.